This T cell receptor beta chain was captured by sequencing in a study of CXCR3-negative and CXCR3-positive naive CD8 T cells. Study results and caveats: Freshly isolated PBMCs were used in most assays, given partial CXCR3 loss after freezing. The study found that naive CXCR3-negative and CXCR3-positive cells shared TRBV-TRBJ usage, while memory cells differed. CXCR3-expressing naive cells carried TRB CDR3s more hydrophobic than those of CXCR3-negative naive cells.

Remarks on this clonotype: Its antigen is not identified.

The method, 5' RACE with UMI labels, was used to prepare the TRB cDNA libraries. TCRdb re-analyzed the 5' RACE reads; it lists each CDR3 protein once, without DNA. This sample lists around 80,000 distinct CDR3 sequences; its ten largest clones have approximately 0.67%. Sorting was done in triplicate for each CD8+ T cell subset (about 300,000 cells each). Naive CD8+ T cells showed a CD45RO-CCR7+CD27+CD95- phenotype. Specimen: naive CXCR3+ CD8+ T cells from blood. Specified subset: CD45RO-CCR7+CD27+CD95- naive CD8+ T cells expressing CXCR3 (TNR3+). This sequence was found in a human donor in good health. Some clones in this sample may be carry-over from other donors' samples.

CDR3 sequence: CASSWDSYNEQFF. J is TRBJ2-1 and V is TRBV5-1. The CDR3 loop spans 13 amino acids. The germline gives CDR1 SGHRS, CDR2 YFSETQ.